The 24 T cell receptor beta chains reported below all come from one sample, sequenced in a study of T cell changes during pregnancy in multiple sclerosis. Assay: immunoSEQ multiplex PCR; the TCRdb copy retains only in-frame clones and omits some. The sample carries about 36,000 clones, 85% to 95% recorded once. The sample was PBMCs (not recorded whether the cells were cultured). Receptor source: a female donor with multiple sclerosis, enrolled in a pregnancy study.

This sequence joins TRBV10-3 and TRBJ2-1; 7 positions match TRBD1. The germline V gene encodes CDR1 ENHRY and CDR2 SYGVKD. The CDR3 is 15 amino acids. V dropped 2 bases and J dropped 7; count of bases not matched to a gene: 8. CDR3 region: CAISEIGTDRNEQFF. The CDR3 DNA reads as TGTGCCATCAGTGAGATCGGGACAGATCGGAATGAGCAGTTCTTC.

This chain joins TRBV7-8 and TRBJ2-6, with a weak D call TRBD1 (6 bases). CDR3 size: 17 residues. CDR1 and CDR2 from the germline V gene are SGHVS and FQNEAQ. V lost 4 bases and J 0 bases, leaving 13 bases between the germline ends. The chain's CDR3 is CASSSNPQGSGANVLTF. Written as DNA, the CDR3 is TGTGCCAGCAGCTCTAATCCACAGGGCTCTGGGGCCAACGTCCTGACTTTC.

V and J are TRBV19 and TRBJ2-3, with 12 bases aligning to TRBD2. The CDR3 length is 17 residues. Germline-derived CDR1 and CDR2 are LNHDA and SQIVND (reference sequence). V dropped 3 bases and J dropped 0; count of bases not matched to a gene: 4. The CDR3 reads CASSISGTSGSTDTQYF. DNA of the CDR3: TGTGCCAGTAGTATTTCAGGGACTAGCGGGAGCACAGATACGCAGTATTTT. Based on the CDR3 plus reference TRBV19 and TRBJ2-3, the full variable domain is DGGITQSPKYLFRKEGQNVTLSCEQNLNHDAMYWYRQDPGQGLRLIYYSQIVNDFQKGDIAEGYSVSREKKESFPLTVTSAQKNPTAFYLCASSISGTSGSTDTQYFGPGTRLTVL.

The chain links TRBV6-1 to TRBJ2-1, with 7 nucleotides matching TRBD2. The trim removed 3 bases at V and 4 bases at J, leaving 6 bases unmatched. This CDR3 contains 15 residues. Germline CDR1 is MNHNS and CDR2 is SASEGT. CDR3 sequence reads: CASSEELARYNEQFF. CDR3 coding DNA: TGTGCCAGCAGTGAGGAACTAGCGAGATACAATGAGCAGTTCTTC.

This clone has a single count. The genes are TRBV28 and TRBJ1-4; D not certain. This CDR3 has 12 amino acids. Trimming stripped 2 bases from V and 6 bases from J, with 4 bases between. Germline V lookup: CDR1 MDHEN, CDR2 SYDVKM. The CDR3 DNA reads TGTGCCAGCAGTTTAGAATATGAAAAACTGTTTTTT. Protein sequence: CASSLEYEKLFF.

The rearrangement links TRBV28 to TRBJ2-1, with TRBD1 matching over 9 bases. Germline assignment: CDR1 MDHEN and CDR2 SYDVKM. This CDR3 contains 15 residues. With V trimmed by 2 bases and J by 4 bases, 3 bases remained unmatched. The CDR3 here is CASSLGDRVYNEQFF. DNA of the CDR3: TGTGCCAGCAGTTTAGGGGACAGGGTGTACAATGAGCAGTTCTTC.

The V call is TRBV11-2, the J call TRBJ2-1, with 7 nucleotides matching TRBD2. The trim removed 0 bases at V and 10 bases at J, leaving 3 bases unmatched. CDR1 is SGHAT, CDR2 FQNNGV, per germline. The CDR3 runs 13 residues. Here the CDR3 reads CASSLDRGDEQFF. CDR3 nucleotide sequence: TGTGCCAGCAGCTTAGATCGGGGGGACGAGCAGTTCTTC.

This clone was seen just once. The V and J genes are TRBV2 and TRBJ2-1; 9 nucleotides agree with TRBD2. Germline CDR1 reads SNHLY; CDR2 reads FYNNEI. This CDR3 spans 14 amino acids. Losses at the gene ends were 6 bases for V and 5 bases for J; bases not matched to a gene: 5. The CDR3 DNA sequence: TGTGCCAGCAGCCGACTAGCGGAAAACAATGAGCAGTTCTTC. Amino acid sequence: CASSRLAENNEQFF.

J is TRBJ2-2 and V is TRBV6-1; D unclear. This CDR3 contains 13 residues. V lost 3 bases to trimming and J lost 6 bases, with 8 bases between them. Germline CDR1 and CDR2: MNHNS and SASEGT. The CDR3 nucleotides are TGTGCCAGCAGTGATGTAGGGCCCGGGGAGCTGTTTTTT. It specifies CASSDVGPGELFF.

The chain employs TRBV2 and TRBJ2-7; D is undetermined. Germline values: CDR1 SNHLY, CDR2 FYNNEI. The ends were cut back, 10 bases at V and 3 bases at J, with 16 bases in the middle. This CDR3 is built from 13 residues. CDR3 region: CAIHPLTSYEQYF. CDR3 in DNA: TGTGCCATCCACCCGCTAACCAGCTACGAGCAGTACTTC.

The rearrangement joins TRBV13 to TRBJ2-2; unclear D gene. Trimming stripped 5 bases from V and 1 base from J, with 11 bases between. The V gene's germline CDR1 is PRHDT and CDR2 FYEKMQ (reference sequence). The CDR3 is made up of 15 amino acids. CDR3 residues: CASSPDPLNTGELFF. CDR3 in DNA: TGTGCCAGCAGCCCGGACCCTTTGAACACCGGGGAGCTGTTTTTT.

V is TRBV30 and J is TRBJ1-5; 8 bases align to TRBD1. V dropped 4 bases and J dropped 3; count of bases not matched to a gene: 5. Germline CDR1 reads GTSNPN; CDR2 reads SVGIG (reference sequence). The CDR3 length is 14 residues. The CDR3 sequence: CAWKQGGPNQPQHF. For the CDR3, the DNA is TGTGCCTGGAAACAGGGGGGGCCCAATCAGCCCCAGCATTTT. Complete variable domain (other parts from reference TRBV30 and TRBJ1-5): SQTIHQWPATLVQPVGSPLSLECTVEGTSNPNLYWYRQAAGRGLQLLFYSVGIGQISSEVPQNLSASRPQDRQFILSSKKLLLSDSGFYLCAWKQGGPNQPQHFGDGTRLSIL.

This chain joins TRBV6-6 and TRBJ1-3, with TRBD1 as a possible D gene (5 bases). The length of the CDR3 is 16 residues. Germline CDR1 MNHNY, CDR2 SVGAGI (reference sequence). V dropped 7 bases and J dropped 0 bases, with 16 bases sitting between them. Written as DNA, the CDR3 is TGTGCCAGCACCTCCAACGGGGGGGTCTCTGGAAACACCATATATTTT. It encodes CASTSNGGVSGNTIYF.

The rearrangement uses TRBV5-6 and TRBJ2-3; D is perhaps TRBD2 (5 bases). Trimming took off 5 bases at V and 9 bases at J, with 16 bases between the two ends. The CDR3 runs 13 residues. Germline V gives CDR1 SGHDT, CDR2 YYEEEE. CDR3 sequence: CASRLRVLETQYF. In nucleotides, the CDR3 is TGTGCCAGCAGGTTGAGGGTGCTAGAAACGCAGTATTTT.

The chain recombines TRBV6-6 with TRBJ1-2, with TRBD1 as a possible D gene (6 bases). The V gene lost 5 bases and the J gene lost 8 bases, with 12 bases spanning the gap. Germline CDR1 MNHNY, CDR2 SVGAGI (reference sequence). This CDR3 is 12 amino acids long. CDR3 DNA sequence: TGTGCCAGCAGTCTCCGGGACAAGGGCTACACCTTC. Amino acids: CASSLRDKGYTF.

CDR3 sequence (DNA): TGTGCCAGTAACTCAATCCGGGACAGGGAAGAAAATGAGCAGTTCTTC. Translated: CASNSIRDREENEQFF. The chain employs TRBV19 and TRBJ2-1, with 9 positions matching TRBD1. V lost 7 bases, J lost 7 bases, and 14 bases stayed unmatched. The CDR3 has 16 residues. CDR1 is LNHDA, CDR2 SQIVND, per germline (reference sequence).

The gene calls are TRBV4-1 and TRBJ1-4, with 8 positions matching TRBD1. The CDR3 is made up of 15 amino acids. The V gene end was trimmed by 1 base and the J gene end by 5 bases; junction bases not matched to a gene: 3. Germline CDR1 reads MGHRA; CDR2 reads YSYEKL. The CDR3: CASSQVDRENEKLFF. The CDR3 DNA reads TGCGCCAGCAGCCAAGTGGACAGGGAAAATGAAAAACTGTTTTTT.

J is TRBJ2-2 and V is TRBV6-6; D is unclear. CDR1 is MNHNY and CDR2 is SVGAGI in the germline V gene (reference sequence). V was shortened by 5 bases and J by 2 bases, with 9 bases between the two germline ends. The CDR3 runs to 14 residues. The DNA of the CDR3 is TGTGCCAGCAGTCCGTCGACCAACACCGGGGAGCTGTTTTTT. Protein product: CASSPSTNTGELFF.

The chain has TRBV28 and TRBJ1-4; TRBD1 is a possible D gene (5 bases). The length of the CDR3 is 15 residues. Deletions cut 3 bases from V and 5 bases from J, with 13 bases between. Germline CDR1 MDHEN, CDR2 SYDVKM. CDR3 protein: CASSLAGTENEKLFF. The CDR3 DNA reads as TGTGCCAGCAGTTTGGCCGGGACGGAGAATGAAAAACTGTTTTTT. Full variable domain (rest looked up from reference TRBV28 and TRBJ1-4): DVKVTQSSRYLVKRTGEKVFLECVQDMDHENMFWYRQDPGLGLRLIYFSYDVKMKEKGDIPEGYSVSREKKERFSLILESASTNQTSMYLCASSLAGTENEKLFFGSGTQLSVL.

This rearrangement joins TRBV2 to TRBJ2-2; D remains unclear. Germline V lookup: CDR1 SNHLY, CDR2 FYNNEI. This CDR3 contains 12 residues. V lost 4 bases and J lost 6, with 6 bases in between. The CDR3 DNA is TGTGCCAGCAGTGGGGTTGCCGGGGAGCTGTTTTTT. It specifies CASSGVAGELFF.

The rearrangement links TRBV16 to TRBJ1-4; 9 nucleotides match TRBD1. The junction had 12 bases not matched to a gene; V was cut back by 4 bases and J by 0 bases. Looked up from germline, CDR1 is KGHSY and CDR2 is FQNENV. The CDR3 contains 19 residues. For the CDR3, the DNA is TGTGCCAGCAGCCTCCGGACAGGGGCCCTCAGGTCAACTAATGAAAAACTGTTTTTT. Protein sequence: CASSLRTGALRSTNEKLFF.

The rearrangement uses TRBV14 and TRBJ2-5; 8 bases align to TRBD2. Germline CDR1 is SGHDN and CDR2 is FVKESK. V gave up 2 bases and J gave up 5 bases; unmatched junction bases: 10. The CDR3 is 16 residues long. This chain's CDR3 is CASSQLPAGVGETQYF. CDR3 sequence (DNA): TGTGCCAGCAGCCAATTACCAGCGGGAGTGGGGGAGACCCAGTACTTC.

This CDR3 reads CASSPDRGTTGANVLTF. DNA for the CDR3: TGTGCCAGCAGCCCGGACAGGGGAACAACTGGGGCCAACGTCCTGACTTTC. This rearrangement joins TRBV14 to TRBJ2-6, with 9 bases aligning to TRBD1. The CDR3 sequence is 17 residues long. Germline trimming cut 4 bases from V and 2 bases from J; bases unmatched to any gene: 6. The germline CDR1 and CDR2 sequences are SGHDN and FVKESK.

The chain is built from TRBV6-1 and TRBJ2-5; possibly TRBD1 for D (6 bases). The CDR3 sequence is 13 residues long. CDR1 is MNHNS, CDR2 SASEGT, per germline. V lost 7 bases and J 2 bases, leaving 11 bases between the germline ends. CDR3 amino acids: CASTGQLQETQYF. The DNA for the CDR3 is TGTGCCAGCACCGGACAGTTACAAGAGACCCAGTACTTC.